These 20 T cell receptor beta chains originate from one sample sequenced in a study of identifying expanded T cells in peripheral blood. Method: immunoSEQ multiplex PCR; TCRdb's copy keeps in-frame clones and lacks some. This sample yields roughly 63,000 clones, of which about 85% are seen a single time; 19% belongs to the top ten. The sequenced sample was blood. These TCRs come from a person aged 18 to 75 in good health.

The rearrangement links TRBV7-6 to TRBJ2-1; D may be TRBD1 (8 bases). The germline gives CDR1 SGHVS, CDR2 FNYEAQ. The CDR3 contains 15 residues. Between the trimmed V and J ends, which lost 5 bases and 6 bases, there was a span of 17 bases. CDR3 region: CASSPIQGGANEQFF. The CDR3 DNA reads TGTGCCAGCAGCCCCATACAGGGGGGGGCCAATGAGCAGTTCTTC.

The chain joins TRBV19 to TRBJ2-1; 12 bases are shared with TRBD1. Germline CDR1 and CDR2: LNHDA and SQIVND (reference sequence). The CDR3 length is 17 residues. V lost 3 bases and J lost 5; bases outside the gene matches: 8. This CDR3 reads CASSMTGTGGFDNEQFF. CDR3 nucleotide sequence: TGTGCCAGTAGTATGACCGGGACAGGGGGCTTTGACAATGAGCAGTTCTTC.

J is TRBJ2-1 and V is TRBV29-1, with 9 bases matching TRBD2. The CDR3 extends over 14 amino acids. The junction had 7 bases not matched to a gene; V was cut back by 6 bases and J by 4 bases. Germline loops: CDR1 SQVTM, CDR2 ANQGSEA. CDR3 DNA: TGCAGCGTCCGCGGGACTAGCAATTACAATGAGCAGTTCTTC. This encodes CSVRGTSNYNEQFF.

The rearrangement uses TRBV20-1 and TRBJ1-1; no clear D. V lost 4 bases, J lost 6 bases, and 9 bases lay in between. The CDR3 spans 11 residues. CDR1 is DFQATT, CDR2 SNEGSKA, per germline (reference sequence). CDR3 in amino acids: CSAIGSAEAFF. CDR3 sequence (DNA): TGCAGTGCTATAGGCTCGGCTGAAGCTTTCTTT.

The V call is TRBV11-3, the J call TRBJ2-1, with D maybe TRBD2 (6 bases). Germline-derived CDR1 and CDR2 are SGHNT and YENEEA. Trimming left V 6 bases short and J 2 bases short, with 14 bases between. The CDR3 covers 15 residues. The CDR3: CASSMGLLTYNEQFF. The CDR3 DNA reads TGTGCCAGCAGTATGGGACTTTTAACCTACAATGAGCAGTTCTTC.

About this clone itself: Compared with germline, one end of the junction differs, possibly owing to a read error. The rearrangement uses TRBV28 and TRBJ1-1; no clear D. This CDR3 contains 11 residues. Germline assignment: CDR1 MDHEN and CDR2 SYDVKM. CDR3 nucleotides: TGTGCCAGCGGTTTGAACACTGAAGCTTTCTTT. This gives the protein CASGLNTEAFF.

The V and J genes are TRBV11-2 and TRBJ1-3; 9 bases align to TRBD1. This CDR3 contains 17 residues. CDR1 is SGHAT and CDR2 is FQNNGV in the germline V gene. Trimming cost V 0 bases and J 2 bases; bases outside gene matches: 5. As DNA, the CDR3 is TGTGCCAGCAGCTTAGACCCTGGACAGGGGACTGGAAACACCATATATTTT. It codes for CASSLDPGQGTGNTIYF.

This chain links TRBV5-1 with TRBJ2-5; D gene unclear. The germline gives CDR1 SGHRS, CDR2 YFSETQ. The CDR3 length is 13 residues. The V and J ends lost 5 bases and 2 bases respectively, with 10 bases between them. The CDR3 loop reads CASRYPDQETQYF. In DNA form, the CDR3 reads TGCGCCAGCAGATATCCGGATCAAGAGACCCAGTACTTC.

This chain connects TRBV6-5 to TRBJ2-1, with a weak D call TRBD1 (6 bases). CDR3 length: 14 residues. CDR1 and CDR2 from the germline V gene are MNHEY and SVGAGI. With 8 bases removed from V and 8 bases from J, the gap between germline ends came to 19 bases. DNA of the CDR3: TGTGCCAGCGCAAGAGCCTGGGACAATTATGAGCAGTTCTTC. Amino acid sequence: CASARAWDNYEQFF.

The chain combines TRBV30 with TRBJ1-2, with D unclear. The CDR3 has 11 residues. CDR1 and CDR2 from the germline V gene are GTSNPN and SVGIG (reference sequence). Trimming stripped 2 bases from V and 5 bases from J, with 6 bases between. CDR3 nucleotides: TGTGCCTGGAGTCTCCAGTATGGCTACACCTTC. It encodes CAWSLQYGYTF.

The J gene is TRBJ2-5, the V gene TRBV5-1; 15 bases match TRBD2. V shed 5 bases, J shed 6 bases, and the junction held 20 bases outside the gene matches. The CDR3 has 20 amino acids. Per the germline V gene, CDR1 is SGHRS and CDR2 is YFSETQ. The CDR3 DNA sequence: TGCGCCAGCAGTCCGGTGGTGGGACTAGCGGGAGGCCTCCGGCCCAAGACCCAGTACTTC. Encoded protein: CASSPVVGLAGGLRPKTQYF.

The rearrangement uses TRBV6-1 and TRBJ2-4; 10 bases fit TRBD1. The trim removed 8 bases at V and 8 bases at J, leaving 3 bases unmatched. Germline V gene sequence: CDR1 MNHNS, CDR2 SASEGT. This CDR3 is 12 amino acids long. The CDR3 loop is CASGTGVYIQYF. The DNA for the CDR3 is TGTGCCAGCGGGACAGGGGTGTACATTCAGTACTTC.

The chain couples TRBV28 to TRBJ1-2, with a tentative D call TRBD1 (6 bases). Germline assignment: CDR1 MDHEN and CDR2 SYDVKM. CDR3 length: 13 amino acids. Trimming took 6 bases from V and 8 from J, leaving 16 bases between them. CDR3 region: CASSLNRARGYTF. The CDR3 DNA sequence: TGTGCCAGCAGCCTCAACAGGGCAAGGGGCTACACCTTC.

The chain joins TRBV7-2 to TRBJ1-3; TRBD1 aligns across 8 bases. Germline-derived CDR1 and CDR2 are SGHTA and FQGNSA. After removal of 5 bases from V and 11 bases from J, the junction contained 11 bases not matched to a gene. This CDR3 spans 14 amino acids. CDR3 residues: CASSPGTGLVSIYF. The DNA of the CDR3 is TGTGCCAGCAGCCCCGGGACAGGCCTGGTGTCCATATATTTT.

This clone was detected once. The CDR3 DNA reads TGTGCCTGGAGTTTGGAGAGGCGTTATGGCTACACCTTC. As protein: CAWSLERRYGYTF. The rearrangement links TRBV30 to TRBJ1-2; D is unresolved. The CDR3 has 13 residues. The germline CDR1 and CDR2 sequences are GTSNPN and SVGIG (reference sequence). V was clipped by 2 bases and J by 5 bases, with 12 bases between them.

J is TRBJ1-5 and V is TRBV6-5; D may be TRBD1 (6 bases). The CDR3 is 15 amino acids. The germline V gene has CDR1 MNHEY and CDR2 SVGAGI. Trimming cost V 5 bases and J 5 bases, with 16 bases left between them. The CDR3, as DNA: TGTGCCAGCAGTCCTACAGGGAGATGGGATCAGCCCCAGCATTTT. Translating it yields CASSPTGRWDQPQHF.

The V call is TRBV5-4, the J call TRBJ2-7; 10 bases line up with TRBD1. Trimming removed 4 bases from V and 2 bases from J; junction bases left unmatched: 9. From germline, CDR1 is SGHNT and CDR2 YYREEE (reference sequence). This CDR3 is 16 amino acids long. CDR3 sequence (DNA): TGTGCCAGCAGCCCCATGGGACAGGGGCGAACCTACGAGCAGTACTTC. Translated, it gives CASSPMGQGRTYEQYF.

CDR3 DNA: TGTGCCAGCAGTCAAGAAGGGGTGAGGGTAACGAACTATGGCTACACCTTC. It specifies CASSQEGVRVTNYGYTF. The chain carries TRBV2 and TRBJ1-2; a possible D gene is TRBD1 (5 bases). V dropped 5 bases and J dropped 2 bases, with 21 bases sitting between them. Germline CDR1 and CDR2: SNHLY and FYNNEI. The CDR3 is made up of 17 amino acids.

The V gene is TRBV4-3, the J gene TRBJ2-3, with D tentatively TRBD1 (7 bases). Trimming left V 0 bases short and J 1 base short, with 8 bases between. The CDR3 length is 15 residues. Looked up from germline, CDR1 is LGHNA and CDR2 is YSLEER. The CDR3 DNA follows: TGCGCCAGCAGCCAAGACAGGGGGGGCACAGATACGCAGTATTTT. It yields the protein CASSQDRGGTDTQYF.

V usage is TRBV14 and J usage is TRBJ1-2; D might be TRBD1 (6 bases). Germline CDR1 reads SGHDN; CDR2 reads FVKESK. Trimming shortened V by 0 bases and J by 3 bases, and 11 bases separated the two germline ends. The CDR3 runs 15 residues. The CDR3 sequence: CASSQEARGHYGYTF. DNA for the CDR3: TGTGCCAGCAGCCAAGAGGCCAGGGGTCACTATGGCTACACCTTC.